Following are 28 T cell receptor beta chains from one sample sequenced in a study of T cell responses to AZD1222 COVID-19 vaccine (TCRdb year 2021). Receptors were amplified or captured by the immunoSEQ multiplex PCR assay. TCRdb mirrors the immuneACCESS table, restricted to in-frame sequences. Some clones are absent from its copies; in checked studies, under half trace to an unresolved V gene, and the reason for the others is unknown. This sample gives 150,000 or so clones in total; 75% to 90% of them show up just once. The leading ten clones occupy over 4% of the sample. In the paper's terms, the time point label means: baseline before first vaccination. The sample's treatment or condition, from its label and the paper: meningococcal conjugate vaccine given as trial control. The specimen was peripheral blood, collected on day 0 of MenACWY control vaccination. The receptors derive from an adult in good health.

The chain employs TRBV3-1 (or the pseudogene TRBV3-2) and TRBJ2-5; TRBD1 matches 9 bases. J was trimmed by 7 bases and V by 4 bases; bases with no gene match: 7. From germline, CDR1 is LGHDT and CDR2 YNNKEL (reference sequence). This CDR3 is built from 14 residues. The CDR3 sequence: CASSLPGTGRTQYF. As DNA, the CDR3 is TGTGCCAGCAGCCTTCCAGGGACAGGGAGGACCCAGTACTTC.

The CDR3 loop reads CASSPGVAGPSTDTQYF. The CDR3 bases are TGTGCCAGCAGCCCTGGGGTAGCGGGGCCAAGCACAGATACGCAGTATTTT. The chain employs TRBV3-1 (or the pseudogene TRBV3-2) and TRBJ2-3, with 8 bases matching TRBD2. The CDR3 covers 17 residues. The germline gives CDR1 LGHDT, CDR2 YNNKEL (reference sequence). The V gene end was trimmed by 4 bases and the J gene end by 0 bases; junction bases not matched to a gene: 9.

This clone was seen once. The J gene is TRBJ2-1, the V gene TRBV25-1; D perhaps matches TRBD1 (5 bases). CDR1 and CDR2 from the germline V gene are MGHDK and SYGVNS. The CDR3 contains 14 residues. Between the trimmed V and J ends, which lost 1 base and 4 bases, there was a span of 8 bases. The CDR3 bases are TGTGCCAGCAGTGAATGGGGCAGTTACAATGAGCAGTTCTTC. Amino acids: CASSEWGSYNEQFF.

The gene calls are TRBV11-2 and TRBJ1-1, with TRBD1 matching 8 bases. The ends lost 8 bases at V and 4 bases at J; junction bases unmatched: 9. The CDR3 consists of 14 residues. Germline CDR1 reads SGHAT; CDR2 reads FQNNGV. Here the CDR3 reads CASGTFTGGTEAFF. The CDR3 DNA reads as TGTGCCAGCGGAACCTTCACAGGGGGCACTGAAGCTTTCTTT.

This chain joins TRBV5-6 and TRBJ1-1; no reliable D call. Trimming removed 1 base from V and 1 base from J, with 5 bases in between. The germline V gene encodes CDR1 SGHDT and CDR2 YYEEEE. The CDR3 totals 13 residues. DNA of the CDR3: TGTGCCAGCAGCTTGAGGCCGAACACTGAAGCTTTCTTT. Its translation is CASSLRPNTEAFF. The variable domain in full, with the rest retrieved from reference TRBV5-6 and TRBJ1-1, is DAGVTQSPTHLIKTRGQQVTLRCSPKSGHDTVSWYQQALGQGPQFIFQYYEEEERQRGNFPDRFSGHQFPNYSSELNVNALLLGDSALYLCASSLRPNTEAFFGQGTRLTVV.

The CDR3 region is CATGTSGGAGGGELFF. In nucleotides, the CDR3 is TGTGCCACCGGGACTAGCGGGGGTGCTGGTGGCGGGGAGCTGTTTTTT. The chain employs TRBV7-7 and TRBJ2-2; 14 positions agree with TRBD2. In germline, CDR1 is SSHAT, CDR2 FNYEAQ (reference sequence). The CDR3 covers 16 residues. With 10 bases clipped from V and 7 bases from J, the junction kept 11 bases outside the gene matches.

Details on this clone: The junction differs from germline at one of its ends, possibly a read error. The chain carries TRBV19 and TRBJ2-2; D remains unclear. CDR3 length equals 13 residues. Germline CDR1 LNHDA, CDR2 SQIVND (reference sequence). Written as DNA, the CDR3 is TGTGCCAATAGTGCCGGGTGGGCCGGGGAGCTGTTTTTT. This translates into CANSAGWAGELFF.

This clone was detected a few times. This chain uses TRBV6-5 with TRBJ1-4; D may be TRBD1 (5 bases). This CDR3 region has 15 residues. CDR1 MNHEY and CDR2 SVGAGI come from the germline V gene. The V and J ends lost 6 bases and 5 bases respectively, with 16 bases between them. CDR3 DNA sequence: TGTGCCAGCAGACGGGGCCAGTGGGGGAATGAAAAACTGTTTTTT. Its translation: CASRRGQWGNEKLFF.

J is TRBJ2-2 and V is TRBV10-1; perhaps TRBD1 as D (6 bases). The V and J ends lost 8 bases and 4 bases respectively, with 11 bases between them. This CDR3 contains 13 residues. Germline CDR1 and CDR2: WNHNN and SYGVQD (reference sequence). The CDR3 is CASSQGGTGELFF. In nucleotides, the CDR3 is TGCGCCAGCTCCCAAGGGGGCACCGGGGAGCTGTTTTTT.

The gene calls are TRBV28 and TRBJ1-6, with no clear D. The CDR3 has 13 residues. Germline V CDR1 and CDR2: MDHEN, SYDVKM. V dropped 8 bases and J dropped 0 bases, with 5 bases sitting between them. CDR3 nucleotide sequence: TGTGCCAGCGGGCTCTCCTATAATTCACCCCTCCACTTT. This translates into CASGLSYNSPLHF.

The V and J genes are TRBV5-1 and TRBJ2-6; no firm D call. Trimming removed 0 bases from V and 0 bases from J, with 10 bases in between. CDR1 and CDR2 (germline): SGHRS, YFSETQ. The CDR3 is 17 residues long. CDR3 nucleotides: TGCGCCAGCAGCTTGGGACCACACAGCTCTGGGGCCAACGTCCTGACTTTC. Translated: CASSLGPHSSGANVLTF.

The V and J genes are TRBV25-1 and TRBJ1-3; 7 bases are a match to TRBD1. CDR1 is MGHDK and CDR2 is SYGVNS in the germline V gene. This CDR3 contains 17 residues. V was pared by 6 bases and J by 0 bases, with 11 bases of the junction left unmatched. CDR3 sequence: CASRETGTLFSGNTIYF. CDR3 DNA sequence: TGTGCCAGCAGGGAGACAGGGACGTTATTCTCTGGAAACACCATATATTTT.

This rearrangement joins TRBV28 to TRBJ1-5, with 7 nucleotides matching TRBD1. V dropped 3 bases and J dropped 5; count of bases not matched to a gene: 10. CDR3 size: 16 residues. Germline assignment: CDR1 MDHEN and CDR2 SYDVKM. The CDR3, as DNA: TGTGCCAGCAGTTTTTTGGGCAGGGGGAAGGATCAGCCCCAGCATTTT. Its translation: CASSFLGRGKDQPQHF.

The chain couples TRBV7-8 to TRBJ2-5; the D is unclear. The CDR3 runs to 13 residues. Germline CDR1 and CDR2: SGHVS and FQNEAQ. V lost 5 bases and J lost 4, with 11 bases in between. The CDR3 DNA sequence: TGTGCCAGCAGCCTTGGTTTCCGAGAGACCCAGTACTTC. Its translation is CASSLGFRETQYF. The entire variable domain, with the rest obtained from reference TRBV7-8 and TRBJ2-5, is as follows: GAGVSQSPRYKVAKRGQDVALRCDPISGHVSLFWYQQALGQGPEFLTYFQNEAQLDKSGLPSDRFFAERPEGSVSTLKIQRTQQEDSAVYLCASSLGFRETQYFGPGTRLLVL.

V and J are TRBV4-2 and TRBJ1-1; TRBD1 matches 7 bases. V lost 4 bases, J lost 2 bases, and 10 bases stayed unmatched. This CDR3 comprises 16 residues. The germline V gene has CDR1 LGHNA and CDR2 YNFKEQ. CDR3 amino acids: CASSLSNRGLNTEAFF. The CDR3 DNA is TGTGCCAGCAGCCTCTCCAACAGGGGATTAAACACTGAAGCTTTCTTT.

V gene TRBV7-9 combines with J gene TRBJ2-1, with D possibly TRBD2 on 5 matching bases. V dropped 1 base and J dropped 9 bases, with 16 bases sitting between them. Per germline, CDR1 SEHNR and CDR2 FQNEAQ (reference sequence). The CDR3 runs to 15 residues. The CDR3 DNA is TGTGCCAGCAGCTTAGGCCCGGGGAAATTCTGTGAGCAGTTCTTC. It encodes CASSLGPGKFCEQFF.

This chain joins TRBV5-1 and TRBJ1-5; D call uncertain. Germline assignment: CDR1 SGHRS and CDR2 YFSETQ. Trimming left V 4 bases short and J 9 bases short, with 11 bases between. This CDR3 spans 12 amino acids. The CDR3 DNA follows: TGCGCCAGCAGCACCCCCCGTCTGCCCCAGCATTTT. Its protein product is CASSTPRLPQHF. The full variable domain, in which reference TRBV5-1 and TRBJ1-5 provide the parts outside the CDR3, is KAGVTQTPRYLIKTRGQQVTLSCSPISGHRSVSWYQQTPGQGLQFLFEYFSETQRNKGNFPGRFSGRQFSNSRSEMNVSTLELGDSALYLCASSTPRLPQHFGDGTRLSIL.

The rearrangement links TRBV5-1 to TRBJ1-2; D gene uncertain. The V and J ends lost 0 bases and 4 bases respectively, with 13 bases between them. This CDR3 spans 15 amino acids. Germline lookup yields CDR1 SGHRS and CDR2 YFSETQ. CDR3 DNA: TGCGCCAGCAGCTTGGTGCCCGGAGCCGTCTATGGCTACACCTTC. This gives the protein CASSLVPGAVYGYTF.

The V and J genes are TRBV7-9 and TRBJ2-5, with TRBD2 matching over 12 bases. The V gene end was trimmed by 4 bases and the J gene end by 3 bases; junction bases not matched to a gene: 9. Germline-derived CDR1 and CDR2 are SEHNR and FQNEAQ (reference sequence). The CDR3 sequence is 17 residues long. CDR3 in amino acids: CASSSGASGGAKETQYF. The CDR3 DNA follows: TGTGCCAGCAGCTCGGGTGCTAGCGGGGGGGCAAAAGAGACCCAGTACTTC.

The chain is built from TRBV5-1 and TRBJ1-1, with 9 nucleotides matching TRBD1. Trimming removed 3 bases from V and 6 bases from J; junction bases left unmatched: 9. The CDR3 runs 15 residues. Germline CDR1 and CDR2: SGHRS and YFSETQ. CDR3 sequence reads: CASSWAGTGSSEAFF. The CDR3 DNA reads TGCGCCAGCAGCTGGGCCGGGACAGGGAGCTCTGAAGCTTTCTTT.

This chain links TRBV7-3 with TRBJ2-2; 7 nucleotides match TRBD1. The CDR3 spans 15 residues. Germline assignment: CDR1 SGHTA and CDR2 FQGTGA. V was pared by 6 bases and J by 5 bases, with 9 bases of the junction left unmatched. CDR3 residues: CASRRGGTGTGELFF. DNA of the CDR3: TGTGCCAGCAGGAGAGGGGGCACCGGAACCGGGGAGCTGTTTTTT.

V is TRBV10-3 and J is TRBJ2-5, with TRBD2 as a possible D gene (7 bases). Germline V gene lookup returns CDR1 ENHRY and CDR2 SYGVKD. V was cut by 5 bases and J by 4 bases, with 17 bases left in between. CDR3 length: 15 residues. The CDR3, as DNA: TGTGCCATCAGTTTGAGGGGGGGGCGCGGAGAGACCCAGTACTTC. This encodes CAISLRGGRGETQYF.

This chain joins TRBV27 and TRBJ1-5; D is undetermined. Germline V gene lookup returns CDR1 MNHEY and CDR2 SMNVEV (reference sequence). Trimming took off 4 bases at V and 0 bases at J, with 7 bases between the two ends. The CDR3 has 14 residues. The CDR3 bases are TGTGCCAGCAGTTCACAGATTAGCAATCAGCCCCAGCATTTT. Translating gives CASSSQISNQPQHF.

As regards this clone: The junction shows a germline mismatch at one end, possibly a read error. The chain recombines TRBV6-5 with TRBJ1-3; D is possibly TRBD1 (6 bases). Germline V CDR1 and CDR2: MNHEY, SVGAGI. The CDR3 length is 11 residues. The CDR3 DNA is TGTGCCACCCAGACAGGTTCGTCCTCCTTTTTC. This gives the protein CATQTGSSSFF.

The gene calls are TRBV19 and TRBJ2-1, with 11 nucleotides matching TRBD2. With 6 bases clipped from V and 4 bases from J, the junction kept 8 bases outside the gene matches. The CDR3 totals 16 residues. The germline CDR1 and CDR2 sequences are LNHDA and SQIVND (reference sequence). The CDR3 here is CASRGPLAGGYNEQFF. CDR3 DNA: TGTGCCAGTAGGGGCCCCCTAGCGGGGGGTTACAATGAGCAGTTCTTC.

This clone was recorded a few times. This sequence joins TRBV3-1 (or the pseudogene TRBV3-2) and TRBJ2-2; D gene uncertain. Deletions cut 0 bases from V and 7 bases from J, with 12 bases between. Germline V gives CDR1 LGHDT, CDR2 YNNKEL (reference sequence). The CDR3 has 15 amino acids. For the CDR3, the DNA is TGTGCCAGCAGCCAAGATAACCTTTCGGGCGGGGAGCTGTTTTTT. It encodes CASSQDNLSGGELFF.

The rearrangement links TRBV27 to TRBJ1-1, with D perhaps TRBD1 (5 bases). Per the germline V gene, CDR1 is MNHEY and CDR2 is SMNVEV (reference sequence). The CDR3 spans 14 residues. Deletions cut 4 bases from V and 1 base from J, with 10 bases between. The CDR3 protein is CASSSGLANTEAFF. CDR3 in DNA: TGTGCCAGCAGTTCGGGGCTAGCGAACACTGAAGCTTTCTTT.

Here the CDR3 reads CASSIVGGGSEAFF. The CDR3 region has the DNA TGTGCCAGTAGTATAGTAGGGGGCGGGTCTGAAGCTTTCTTT. V and J are TRBV19 and TRBJ1-1; TRBD1 agrees at 7 bases. V lost 1 base and J lost 6; bases outside the gene matches: 5. Looked up from germline, CDR1 is LNHDA and CDR2 is SQIVND (reference sequence). The CDR3 has 14 amino acids.